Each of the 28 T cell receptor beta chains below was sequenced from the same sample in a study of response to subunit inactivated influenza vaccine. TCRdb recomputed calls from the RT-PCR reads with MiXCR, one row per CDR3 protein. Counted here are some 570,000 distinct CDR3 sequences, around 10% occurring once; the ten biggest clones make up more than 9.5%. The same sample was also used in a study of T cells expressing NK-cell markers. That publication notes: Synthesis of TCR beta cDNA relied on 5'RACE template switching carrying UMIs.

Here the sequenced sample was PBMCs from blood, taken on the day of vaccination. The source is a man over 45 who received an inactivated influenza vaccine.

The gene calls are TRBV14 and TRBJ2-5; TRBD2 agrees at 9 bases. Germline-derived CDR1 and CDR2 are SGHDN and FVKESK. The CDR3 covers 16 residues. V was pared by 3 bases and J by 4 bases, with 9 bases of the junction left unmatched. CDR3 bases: TGTGCCAGCAGCCATACGGGACTAGCATTGGGAGAGACCCAGTACTTC. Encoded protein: CASSHTGLALGETQYF. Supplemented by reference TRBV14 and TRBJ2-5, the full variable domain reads EAGVTQFPSHSVIEKGQTVTLRCDPISGHDNLYWYRRVMGKEIKFLLHFVKESKQDESGMPNNRFLAERTGGTYSTLKVQPAELEDSGVYFCASSHTGLALGETQYFGPGTRLLVL.

The CDR3 nucleotides are TGCGCCAGCAGCTTGGTGGAGCGGGAGATGGGAGATACGCAGTATTTT. It is translated as CASSLVEREMGDTQYF. The rearrangement uses TRBV5-1 and TRBJ2-3; 8 nucleotides align to TRBD2. The ends lost 0 bases at V and 5 bases at J; junction bases unmatched: 8. This CDR3 region has 16 residues. Germline V CDR1 and CDR2: SGHRS, YFSETQ.

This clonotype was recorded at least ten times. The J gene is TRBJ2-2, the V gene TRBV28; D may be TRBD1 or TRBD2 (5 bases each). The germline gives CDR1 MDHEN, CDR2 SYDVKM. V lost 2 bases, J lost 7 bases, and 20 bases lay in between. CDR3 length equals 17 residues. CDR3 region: CASSLGLGPSRDGELFF. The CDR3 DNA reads TGTGCCAGCAGTTTAGGGTTGGGGCCTAGTCGGGACGGGGAGCTGTTTTTT.

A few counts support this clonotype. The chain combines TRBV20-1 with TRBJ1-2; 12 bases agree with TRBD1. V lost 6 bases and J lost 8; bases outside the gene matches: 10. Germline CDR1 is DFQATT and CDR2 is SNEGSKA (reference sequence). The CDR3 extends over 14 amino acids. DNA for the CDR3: TGCAGTGCCATAACCGGGACAGGGGGCCGAGGCTACACCTTC. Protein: CSAITGTGGRGYTF.

The CDR3 spells CATSRDMPGQGYNEQFF. The CDR3 nucleotides read TGTGCCACCAGCAGAGATATGCCGGGACAGGGTTACAATGAGCAGTTCTTC. This chain uses TRBV15 with TRBJ2-1, with 9 bases lining up with TRBD1. J gave up 4 bases and V 0 bases, and 7 bases lay outside the gene matches. Germline lookup yields CDR1 LNHNV and CDR2 YYDKDF (reference sequence). The CDR3 runs to 17 residues.

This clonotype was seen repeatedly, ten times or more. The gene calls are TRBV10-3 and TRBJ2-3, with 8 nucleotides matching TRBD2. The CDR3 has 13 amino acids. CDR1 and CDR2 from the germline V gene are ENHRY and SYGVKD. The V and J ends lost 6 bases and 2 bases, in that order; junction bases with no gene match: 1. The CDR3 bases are TGTGCCATCAGACTAGCGGTCACAGATACGCAGTATTTT. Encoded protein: CAIRLAVTDTQYF.

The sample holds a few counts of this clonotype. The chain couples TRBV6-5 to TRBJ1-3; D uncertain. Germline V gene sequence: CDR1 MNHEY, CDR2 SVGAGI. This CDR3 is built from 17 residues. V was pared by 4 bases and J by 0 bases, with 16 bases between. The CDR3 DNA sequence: TGTGCCAGCAGTTCCGGTCGGAGCCGGTCCTCTGGAAACACCATATATTTT. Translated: CASSSGRSRSSGNTIYF.

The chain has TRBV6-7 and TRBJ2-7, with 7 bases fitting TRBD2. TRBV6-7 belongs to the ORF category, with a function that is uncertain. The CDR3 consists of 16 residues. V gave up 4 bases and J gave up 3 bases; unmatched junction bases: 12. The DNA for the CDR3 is TGTGCCAGCAGTTTCTCCCGCTCTAGCGGAAACTACGAGCAGTACTTC. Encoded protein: CASSFSRSSGNYEQYF.

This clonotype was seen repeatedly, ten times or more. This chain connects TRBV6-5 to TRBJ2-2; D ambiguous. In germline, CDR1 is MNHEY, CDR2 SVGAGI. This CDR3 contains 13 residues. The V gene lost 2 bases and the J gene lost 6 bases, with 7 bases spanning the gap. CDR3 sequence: CASSYGLAGELFF. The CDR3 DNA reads TGTGCCAGCAGTTACGGTCTGGCCGGGGAGCTGTTTTTT.

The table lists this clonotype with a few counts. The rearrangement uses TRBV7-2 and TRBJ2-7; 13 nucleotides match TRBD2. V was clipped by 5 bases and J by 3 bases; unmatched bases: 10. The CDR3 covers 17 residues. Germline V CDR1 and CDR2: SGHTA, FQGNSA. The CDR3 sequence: CASSTSGTSGENYEQYF. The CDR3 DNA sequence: TGTGCCAGCAGCACCTCAGGGACTAGCGGGGAAAACTACGAGCAGTACTTC.

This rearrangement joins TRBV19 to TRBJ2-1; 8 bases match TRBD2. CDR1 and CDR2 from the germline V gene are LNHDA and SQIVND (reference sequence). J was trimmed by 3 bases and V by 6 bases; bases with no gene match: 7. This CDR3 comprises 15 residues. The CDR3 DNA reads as TGTGCCAGTAGGAGTAGCGGGACGCGCTACAATGAGCAGTTCTTC. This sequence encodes CASRSSGTRYNEQFF.

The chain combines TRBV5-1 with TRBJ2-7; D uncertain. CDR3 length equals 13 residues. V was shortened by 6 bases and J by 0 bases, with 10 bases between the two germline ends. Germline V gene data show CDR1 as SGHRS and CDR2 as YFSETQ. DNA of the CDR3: TGCGCCAGCACCGAGGCTGGCTCCTACGAGCAGTACTTC. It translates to CASTEAGSYEQYF.

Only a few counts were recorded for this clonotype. The DNA for the CDR3 is TGTGCCAGCGTCCGACGGGGCACCGGGGAGCTGTTTTTT. Its translation is CASVRRGTGELFF. The chain is built from TRBV2 and TRBJ2-2; D is possibly TRBD2 (5 bases). V lost 8 bases and J lost 4, with 11 bases in between. Germline V CDR1 and CDR2: SNHLY, FYNNEI. This CDR3 is 13 amino acids long.

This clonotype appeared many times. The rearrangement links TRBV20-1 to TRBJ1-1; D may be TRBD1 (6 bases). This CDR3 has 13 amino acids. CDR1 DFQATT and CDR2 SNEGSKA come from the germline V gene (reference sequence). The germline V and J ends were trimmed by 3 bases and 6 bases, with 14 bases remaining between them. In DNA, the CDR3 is TGCAGTGCTAGTGGACAGCGGTTATCTGAAGCTTTCTTT. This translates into CSASGQRLSEAFF.

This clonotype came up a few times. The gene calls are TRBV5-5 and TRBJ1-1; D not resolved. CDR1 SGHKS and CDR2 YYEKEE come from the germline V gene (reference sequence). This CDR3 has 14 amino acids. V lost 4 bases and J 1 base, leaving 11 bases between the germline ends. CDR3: CASSNPVRNTEAFF. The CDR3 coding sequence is TGTGCCAGCAGCAATCCAGTCCGGAACACTGAAGCTTTCTTT.

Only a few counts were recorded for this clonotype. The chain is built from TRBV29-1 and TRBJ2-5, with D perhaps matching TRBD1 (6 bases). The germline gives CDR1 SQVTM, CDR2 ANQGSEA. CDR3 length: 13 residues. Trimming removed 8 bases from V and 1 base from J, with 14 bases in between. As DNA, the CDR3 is TGCAGCTTCCGCCGGGACACCCAAGAGACCCAGTACTTC. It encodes CSFRRDTQETQYF.

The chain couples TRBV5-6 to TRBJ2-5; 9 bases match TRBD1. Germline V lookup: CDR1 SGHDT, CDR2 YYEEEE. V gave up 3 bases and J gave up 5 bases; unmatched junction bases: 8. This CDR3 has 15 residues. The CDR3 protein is CASSSTGGWIETQYF. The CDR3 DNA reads TGTGCCAGCAGCTCAACAGGGGGCTGGATCGAGACCCAGTACTTC.

The DNA of the CDR3 is TGCAGTGCTAGGGGGGGCTCCACCGGGGAGCTGTTTTTT. Protein sequence: CSARGGSTGELFF. The chain links TRBV20-1 to TRBJ2-2; possibly TRBD1 or TRBD2 for D (6 bases each). V was shortened by 3 bases and J by 4 bases, with 9 bases between the two germline ends. Germline loops: CDR1 DFQATT, CDR2 SNEGSKA (reference sequence). The CDR3 totals 13 residues.

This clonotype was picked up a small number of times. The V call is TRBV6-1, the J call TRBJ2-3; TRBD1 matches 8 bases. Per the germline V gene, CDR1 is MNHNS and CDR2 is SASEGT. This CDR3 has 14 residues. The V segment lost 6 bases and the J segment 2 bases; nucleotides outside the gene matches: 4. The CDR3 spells CASRDRVPTDTQYF. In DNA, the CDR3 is TGTGCCAGCAGGGACAGGGTTCCCACAGATACGCAGTATTTT.

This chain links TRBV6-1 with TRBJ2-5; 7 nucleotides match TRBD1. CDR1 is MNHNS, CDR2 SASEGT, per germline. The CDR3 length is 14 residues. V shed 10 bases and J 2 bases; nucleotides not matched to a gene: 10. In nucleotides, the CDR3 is TGTGCCACCATGGCGACAGGGTCGCAAGAGACCCAGTACTTC. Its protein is CATMATGSQETQYF.

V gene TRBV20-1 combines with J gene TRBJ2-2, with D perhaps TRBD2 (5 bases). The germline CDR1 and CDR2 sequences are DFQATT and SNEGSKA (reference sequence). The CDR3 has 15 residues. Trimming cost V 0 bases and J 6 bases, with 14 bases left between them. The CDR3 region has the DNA TGCAGTGCTAGAGATCGGGTTAGAGGGTCCGGGGAGCTGTTTTTT. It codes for CSARDRVRGSGELFF.

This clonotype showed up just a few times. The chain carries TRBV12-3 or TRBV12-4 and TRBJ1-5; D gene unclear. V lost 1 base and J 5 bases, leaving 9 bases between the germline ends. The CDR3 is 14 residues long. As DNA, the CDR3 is TGTGCCAGCAGTTTAGATCCGAGATATCAGCCCCAGCATTTT. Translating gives CASSLDPRYQPQHF.

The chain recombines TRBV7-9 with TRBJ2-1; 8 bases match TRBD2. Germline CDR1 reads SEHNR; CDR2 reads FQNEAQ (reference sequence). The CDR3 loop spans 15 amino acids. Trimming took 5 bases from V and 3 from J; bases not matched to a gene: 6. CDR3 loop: CASSTWGTSYNEQFF. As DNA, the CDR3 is TGTGCCAGCAGCACATGGGGGACTAGCTACAATGAGCAGTTCTTC.

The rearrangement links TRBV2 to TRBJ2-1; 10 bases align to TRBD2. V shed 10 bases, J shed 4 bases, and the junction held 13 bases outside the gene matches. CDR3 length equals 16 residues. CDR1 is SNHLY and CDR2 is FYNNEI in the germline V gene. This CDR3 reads CATRGLAYTEYNEQFF. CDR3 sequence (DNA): TGTGCCACCAGGGGACTAGCGTACACCGAGTACAATGAGCAGTTCTTC.

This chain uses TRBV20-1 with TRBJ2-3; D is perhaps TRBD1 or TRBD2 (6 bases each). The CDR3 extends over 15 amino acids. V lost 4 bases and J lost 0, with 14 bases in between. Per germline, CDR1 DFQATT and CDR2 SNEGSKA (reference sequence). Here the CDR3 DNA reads TGCAGTGCTATCGGGATGGGGGGCAGCACAGATACGCAGTATTTT. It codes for CSAIGMGGSTDTQYF.

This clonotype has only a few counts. The CDR3 reads CASSSADRGGNEQYF. The CDR3 DNA follows: TGTGCCAGCAGTTCAGCCGACAGGGGCGGTAACGAGCAGTACTTC. J is TRBJ2-7 and V is TRBV6-5; TRBD1 aligns across 8 bases. The ends lost 4 bases at V and 5 bases at J; junction bases unmatched: 10. CDR1 and CDR2 (germline): MNHEY, SVGAGI. This CDR3 comprises 15 residues.

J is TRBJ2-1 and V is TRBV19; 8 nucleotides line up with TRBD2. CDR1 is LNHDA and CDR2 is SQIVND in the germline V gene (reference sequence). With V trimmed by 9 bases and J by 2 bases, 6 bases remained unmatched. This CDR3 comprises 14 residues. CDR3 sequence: CASFSGRAYNEQFF. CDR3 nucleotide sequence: TGTGCCAGCTTCAGCGGGAGAGCCTACAATGAGCAGTTCTTC.

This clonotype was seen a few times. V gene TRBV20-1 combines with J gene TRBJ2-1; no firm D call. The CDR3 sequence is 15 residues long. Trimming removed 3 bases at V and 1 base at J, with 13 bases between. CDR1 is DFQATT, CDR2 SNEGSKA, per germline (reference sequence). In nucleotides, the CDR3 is TGCAGTGCTAGTTCGGTCAGCCTATCCTACAATGAGCAGTTCTTC. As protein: CSASSVSLSYNEQFF.